What follows is one T cell receptor (beta chain) and its context. No antigen is known for it. The sample belongs to a study of vaccination and CD4 T cells after COVID-19. Study summary: Four females and six males made up the convalescents, with two Hispanic.

As to treatment: approximately 9-day PBMC culture with coronavirus spike peptide pools or control peptides (ViraFEST assay). Prior to the COVID-19 pandemic (2011-2018), the unexposed donor's CD4+ T cells were collected. Germline V CDR1 and CDR2: MGHDK, SYGVNS. V lost 3 bases and J lost 3, with 12 bases in between. The CDR3 extends over 14 amino acids. Sequencing of the DNA from cultured CD4+ T cells was carried out with the Oncomine TCR Beta short-read assay. TCRdb called the PCR reads again in MiXCR, with one record for every CDR3 protein. The data contain roughly 5,400 distinct CDR3 sequences, around 35% of them seen just once; the ten biggest clones take up roughly 28%.

Sequenced material: CD4+ T cells from blood, cultured in vitro. The chain couples TRBV25-1 to TRBJ2-7, with D uncertain. This clonotype originated in a human donor in good health. The CDR3 DNA reads as TGTGCCAGCAGTGATCCAAATGGGGACTACGAGCAGTACTTC. It translates to CASSDPNGDYEQYF.